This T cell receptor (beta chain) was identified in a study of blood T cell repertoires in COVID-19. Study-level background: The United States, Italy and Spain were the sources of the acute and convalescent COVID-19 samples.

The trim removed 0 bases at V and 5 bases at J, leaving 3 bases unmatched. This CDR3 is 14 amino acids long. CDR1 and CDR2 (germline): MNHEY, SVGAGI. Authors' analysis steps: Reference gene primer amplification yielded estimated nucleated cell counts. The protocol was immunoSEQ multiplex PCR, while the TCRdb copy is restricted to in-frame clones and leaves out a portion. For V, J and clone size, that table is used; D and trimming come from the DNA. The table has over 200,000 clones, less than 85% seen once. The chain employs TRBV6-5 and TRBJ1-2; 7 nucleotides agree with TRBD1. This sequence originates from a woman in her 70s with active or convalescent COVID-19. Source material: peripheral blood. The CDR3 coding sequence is TGTGCCAGCAGTTACTCAGGCAGGGGGTATGGCTACACCTTC. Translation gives CASSYSGRGYGYTF.